A selection of T cell receptor beta chains follows, all from one sample in a study of CD8 T cells in Susac syndrome. TCRdb re-called the immunoSEQ multiplex PCR reads through MiXCR, storing one row per CDR3 protein. In the table there are roughly 67,000 distinct CDR3 sequences, 85% to 95% of which are singletons. What was sequenced was CD8+ T cells from PBMCs. The receptors here all came from a human donor with multiple sclerosis. CDR3s include the opening cysteine and the closing phenylalanine or tryptophan. D genes are given only for firm matches. The listing skips clone size in some rows; elsewhere it reads once, few, many or a size class.

>.|TRBJ2-2|TRBV30|TRBD1
CAWSWTGGIGELFF
TGTGCCTGGAGCTGGACAGGGGGCATCGGGGAGCTGTTTTTT
>.|TRBJ1-2|TRBV28|.
CASSLLGPPGDTF
TGTGCCAGCAGTTTACTGGGACCTCCGGGGGACACCTTC
>.|TRBJ2-7|TRBV6-6|TRBD1
CASRWDRGYEQYF
TGTGCCAGCAGATGGGACAGGGGTTACGAGCAGTACTTC
>.|TRBJ2-1|TRBV5-4|TRBD2
CASSLAGAGSNEQFF
TGTGCCAGCAGCCTAGCGGGGGCCGGTAGCAATGAGCAGTTCTTC
>.|TRBJ2-7|TRBV13|TRBD1
CASSFGTGASYEQYF
TGTGCCAGCAGCTTCGGGACAGGGGCCTCCTACGAGCAGTACTTC
>.|TRBJ2-2|TRBV27|.
CASTEIGRVGGELFF
TGTGCCAGCACCGAGATCGGCAGGGTCGGCGGGGAGCTGTTTTTT
>.|TRBJ2-6|TRBV12-3/TRBV12-4|.
CASSLVGRIDSGANVLTF
TGTGCCAGCAGTTTAGTGGGACGGATAGACTCTGGGGCCAACGTCCTGACTTTC
>.|TRBJ1-1|TRBV12-3/TRBV12-4|.
CASTEGPTEAFF
TGTGCCAGCACCGAGGGGCCCACTGAAGCTTTCTTT
>.|TRBJ2-3|TRBV7-3|TRBD2
CASSPSSGGTDTQYF
TGTGCCAGCAGCCCCTCTAGCGGGGGCACAGATACGCAGTATTTT
>.|TRBJ2-1|TRBV20-1|TRBD2
CSARDRRGSYNEQFF
TGCAGTGCTAGAGATCGCCGCGGGAGTTACAATGAGCAGTTCTTC
>.|TRBJ1-2|TRBV2|.
CASGTNREMGYGYTF
TGTGCCAGCGGGACCAACAGGGAGATGGGCTATGGCTACACCTTC
>.|TRBJ1-1|TRBV29-1|TRBD1
CSVGQGDTEAFF
TGCAGCGTCGGCCAGGGGGACACTGAAGCTTTCTTT
>.|TRBJ1-4|TRBV5-4|.
CASSFRNEKLFF
TGTGCCAGCAGCTTTCGTAATGAAAAACTGTTTTTT
>.|TRBJ2-5|TRBV29-1|TRBD2
CSVPTSGAPTETQYF
TGCAGCGTTCCGACTAGCGGGGCCCCAACGGAGACCCAGTACTTC
>.|TRBJ2-7|TRBV3-1|.
CASSQDSSGEVSSHEQYF
TGTGCCAGCAGCCAAGATTCGAGCGGTGAAGTCTCTTCGCACGAGCAGTACTTC
>.|TRBJ2-7|TRBV30|.
CAWSGLTYEQYF
TGTGCCTGGAGTGGGCTTACCTACGAGCAGTACTTC
>.|TRBJ1-2|TRBV4-2|TRBD1
CASSQALGGQGLDGYTF
TGTGCCAGCAGCCAAGCCCTTGGTGGACAGGGTTTAGATGGCTACACCTTC
>.|TRBJ1-2|TRBV6-6|.
CASLSGEGGYTF
TGTGCCAGTCTCTCGGGGGAGGGGGGCTACACCTTC
>.|TRBJ2-5|TRBV9|TRBD1
CASSPRDREVETQYF
TGTGCCAGCAGCCCACGGGACAGGGAAGTTGAGACCCAGTACTTC
>once|TRBJ2-2|TRBV7-9|TRBD2
CASRPPGLVFRELFF
TGTGCCAGCAGGCCTCCGGGACTAGTATTTCGGGAGCTGTTTTTT
>.|TRBJ1-1|TRBV6-2/TRBV6-3|.
CASSYRISNTEAFF
TGTGCCAGCAGTTACCGCATATCGAACACTGAAGCTTTCTTT
>.|TRBJ2-7|TRBV29-1|.
CSARGHEQYF
TGCAGCGCTCGAGGGCACGAGCAGTACTTC
>.|TRBJ2-7|TRBV6-2/TRBV6-3|.
CASSYSPGQNYEQYF
TGTGCCAGCAGTTACTCCCCTGGGCAGAACTACGAGCAGTACTTC
>.|TRBJ2-1|TRBV20-1|.
CSARVARLASSYNEQFF
TGCAGTGCTAGAGTTGCCCGACTGGCTAGCTCCTACAATGAGCAGTTCTTC
>.|TRBJ2-7|TRBV27|.
CASSPVAGQSSYEQYF
TGTGCCAGCAGTCCAGTAGCTGGGCAGAGCTCCTACGAGCAGTACTTC
>.|TRBJ1-5|TRBV19|.
CASSISSVKPQHF
TGTGCCAGTAGTATCTCAAGCGTTAAGCCCCAGCATTTT
>.|TRBJ1-2|TRBV6-1|TRBD1
CASSDIGQGKIYGYTF
TGTGCCAGCAGCGATATCGGACAGGGGAAGATCTATGGCTACACCTTC
>.|TRBJ2-7|TRBV5-4|.
CASSSPGQTYEQYF
TGTGCCAGCAGCTCCCCGGGACAAACCTACGAGCAGTACTTC
>.|TRBJ2-1|TRBV6-5|.
CASSYSRRQGSYNEQFF
TGTGCCAGCAGTTACAGTCGCCGGCAGGGTTCCTACAATGAGCAGTTCTTC
>.|TRBJ2-2|TRBV3-1|TRBD2
CASSQLRGVNTGELFF
TGTGCCAGCAGCCAACTTCGGGGGGTTAACACCGGGGAGCTGTTTTTT
>.|TRBJ1-5|TRBV19|TRBD1
CASIHQGDSNQPQHF
TGTGCCAGTATACACCAGGGGGATAGCAATCAGCCCCAGCATTTT
>once|TRBJ2-7|TRBV4-1|TRBD1
CASSQDWDRGPEQYF
TGCGCCAGCAGCCAAGATTGGGACAGGGGGCCCGAGCAGTACTTC
>.|TRBJ2-2|TRBV27|.
CASSTQGELFF
TGTGCCAGCAGTACGCAAGGGGAGCTGTTTTTT
>.|TRBJ2-7|TRBV14|.
CASSQEAQSSYEQYF
TGTGCCAGCAGCCAAGAGGCACAATCCTCCTACGAGCAGTACTTC
>.|TRBJ2-2|TRBV27|.
CASSSQGNTGELFF
TGTGCCAGCAGTTCCCAGGGGAACACCGGGGAGCTGTTTTTT
>.|TRBJ2-7|TRBV6-5|.
CASSYGSEYEQYF
TGTGCCAGCAGTTACGGTTCGGAATACGAGCAGTACTTC
>.|TRBJ1-5|TRBV12-3/TRBV12-4|TRBD1
CASRPTGGGQPQHF
TGTGCCAGCAGGCCCACAGGGGGCGGGCAGCCCCAGCATTTT
>once|TRBJ2-3|TRBV25-1|TRBD1
CASSEWTGTSTDTQYF
TGTGCCAGCAGTGAATGGACAGGGACTAGCACAGATACGCAGTATTTT
>.|TRBJ2-2|TRBV10-3|.
CAISPLTSAGELFF
TGTGCCATCAGTCCACTGACCTCCGCCGGGGAGCTGTTTTTT
>.|TRBJ2-7|TRBV11-2|.
CASSLPSGGSYEQYF
TGTGCCAGCAGCTTACCTTCGGGTGGGTCCTACGAGCAGTACTTC
>.|TRBJ2-1|TRBV2|TRBD2
CASSDLPPRTSGGTHEQFF
TGTGCCAGCAGTGACCTTCCGCCCAGGACTAGCGGGGGGACACATGAGCAGTTCTTC
>.|TRBJ2-4|TRBV6-1|.
CASILGREAKNIQYF
TGTGCCAGCATTTTAGGCAGGGAAGCCAAAAACATTCAGTACTTC
>.|TRBJ1-1|TRBV5-5|.
CASSRLRENTEAFF
TGTGCCAGCAGCCGCCTCCGCGAGAACACTGAAGCTTTCTTT
>.|TRBJ2-6|TRBV10-3|.
CAISESIRGSGANVLTF
TGTGCCATCAGTGAGTCAATACGAGGATCTGGGGCCAACGTCCTGACTTTC
>.|TRBJ1-2|TRBV5-6|.
CASSWGQKEDTF
TGTGCCAGCAGCTGGGGACAAAAGGAGGACACCTTC
>.|TRBJ2-7|TRBV25-1|.
CASSAPGRRNYEQYF
TGTGCCAGCAGTGCCCCGGGACGGAGAAACTACGAGCAGTACTTC
>.|TRBJ1-1|TRBV10-3|TRBD1
CAISGSTGDDTEAFF
TGTGCCATCAGTGGATCGACAGGGGATGACACTGAAGCTTTCTTT
>.|TRBJ1-1|TRBV5-1|.
CASSLAGSTEVFF
TGCGCCAGCAGCTTGGCCGGGAGCACTGAAGTTTTCTTT
>.|TRBJ2-7|TRBV10-3|TRBD1
CAISGRRDSSYEQYF
TGTGCCATCAGTGGCCGCCGGGACAGCTCCTACGAGCAGTACTTC
>.|TRBJ2-2|TRBV5-1|.
CASSWDRAGELFF
TGCGCCAGCAGCTGGGATAGAGCCGGGGAGCTGTTTTTT
>.|TRBJ1-1|TRBV5-4|.
CASRRTESTEAFF
TGTGCCAGCAGGCGGACAGAGAGCACTGAAGCTTTCTTT
>.|TRBJ1-1|TRBV5-4|.
CASSESGFEAFF
TGTGCCAGCAGCGAATCAGGGTTTGAAGCTTTCTTT
>.|TRBJ1-1|TRBV7-9|TRBD1
CASSPDRAETEAFF
TGTGCCAGCAGCCCGGACAGGGCCGAAACTGAAGCTTTCTTT
>.|TRBJ2-5|TRBV29-1|TRBD1
CSVEDPDRGGQETQYF
TGCAGCGTTGAAGATCCCGACAGGGGTGGACAAGAGACCCAGTACTTC
>.|TRBJ2-5|TRBV2|TRBD2
CASRAIGSGKTQYF
TGTGCCAGCAGAGCCATAGGGAGCGGGAAGACCCAGTACTTC
>once|TRBJ2-3|TRBV29-1|.
CSVEGIAVAYTDTQYF
TGCAGCGTTGAAGGGATAGCGGTGGCCTACACAGATACGCAGTATTTT
>.|TRBJ2-2|TRBV6-5|.
CASRRADTGELFF
TGTGCCAGCAGGAGGGCGGACACCGGGGAGCTGTTTTTT
>once|TRBJ1-1|TRBV7-8|.
CASSTHERLNTEAFF
TGTGCCAGCAGCACTCACGAACGGTTGAACACTGAAGCTTTCTTT
>.|TRBJ2-7|TRBV6-5|.
CASSYSWAGEQYF
TGTGCCAGCAGTTACTCGTGGGCGGGAGAGCAGTACTTC